The rows below give T cell receptor beta chains drawn from one sample of a study of OX40 agonist ivuxolimab in advanced cancers. Using immunoSEQ multiplex PCR, the repertoire was profiled, and TCRdb retains in-frame clones only, with some absent. This sample has 60,000 or so clones, with 86% found just once. Material: CD4+ or CD8+ T cells sorted from blood, obtained in a trial of the OX40 agonist ivuxolimab. The receptors were gathered from an adult with an advanced solid tumor such as melanoma, head and neck, liver or kidney cancer. CDR3s include the opening cysteine and the closing phenylalanine or tryptophan. Each record gives: CDR3 length, clone size, D gene, V gene, J gene, CDR3 DNA, CDR3 protein. The D gene is left open where the match is weak. Only part of the rows carry a size: once, few, many, or a class if the clone is expanded.

length: 15
size: NA
D: NA
V: TRBV10-2
J: TRBJ1-3
DNA: TGCGCCAGCAGTGCGATACAGGGCTCTGGAAACACCATATATTTT
CDR3: CASSAIQGSGNTIYF

length: 14
size: NA
D: TRBD2
V: TRBV15
J: TRBJ2-3
DNA: TGTGCCACCAGCACAGCGGGGAGCACAGATACGCAGTATTTT
CDR3: CATSTAGSTDTQYF

length: 15
size: once
D: NA
V: TRBV15
J: TRBJ2-7
DNA: TGTGCCACCAGCAGAGATCTACTGGACAACTACGAGCAGTACTTC
CDR3: CATSRDLLDNYEQYF

length: 11
size: NA
D: NA
V: TRBV19
J: TRBJ1-4
DNA: TGTGCCAGCGGTCCTTATGAAAAACTGTTTTTT
CDR3: CASGPYEKLFF

length: 15
size: NA
D: TRBD1
V: TRBV5-1
J: TRBJ1-5
DNA: TGCGCCAGCAGCTTGGGACAGGGAATCAATCAGCCCCAGCATTTT
CDR3: CASSLGQGINQPQHF

length: 16
size: few
D: TRBD2
V: TRBV13
J: TRBJ2-5
DNA: TGTGCCAGCAGCTTACTGGGGACTACCAGCACGGGGACCCAGTACTTC
CDR3: CASSLLGTTSTGTQYF

length: 14
size: NA
D: NA
V: TRBV5-1
J: TRBJ2-1
DNA: TGCGCCAGCAGCTTGGCACTAGTCTACAATGAGCAGTTCTTC
CDR3: CASSLALVYNEQFF

length: 17
size: NA
D: TRBD1
V: TRBV5-1
J: TRBJ1-3
DNA: TGCGCCAGCAGCGGACTCAGGGGGGTTTTCCCTGGAAACACCATATATTTT
CDR3: CASSGLRGVFPGNTIYF

length: 11
size: few
D: NA
V: TRBV11-3
J: TRBJ2-1
DNA: TGTGCCAGCAGCCGGGGTCACGAGCAGTTCTTC
CDR3: CASSRGHEQFF

length: 15
size: NA
D: TRBD2
V: TRBV5-1
J: TRBJ2-7
DNA: TGCGCCAGCAGCTTGCTAGCGGGGGAGCCCTACGAGCAGTACTTC
CDR3: CASSLLAGEPYEQYF

length: 15
size: NA
D: TRBD1
V: TRBV9
J: TRBJ2-7
DNA: TGTGCCAGCAGCTTCTCCACCGGGACAGGGAGCGAGCAGTACTTC
CDR3: CASSFSTGTGSEQYF

length: 14
size: few
D: TRBD2
V: TRBV7-2
J: TRBJ2-1
DNA: TGTGCCAGCAGTCGACTAGCCGTGAACAATGAGCAGTTCTTC
CDR3: CASSRLAVNNEQFF

length: 13
size: NA
D: NA
V: TRBV9
J: TRBJ1-2
DNA: TGTGCCAGCAGCGTAGGACCGGTCTATGGCTACACCTTC
CDR3: CASSVGPVYGYTF

length: 17
size: NA
D: NA
V: TRBV30
J: TRBJ2-3
DNA: TGTGCCTGGAGTGTACTGGGGGCCCGAACTAGCACAGATACGCAGTATTTT
CDR3: CAWSVLGARTSTDTQYF

length: 14
size: NA
D: NA
V: TRBV9
J: TRBJ1-4
DNA: TGTGCCAGCAGCGAGGGAGGGGGGTATGAAAAACTGTTTTTT
CDR3: CASSEGGGYEKLFF

length: 14
size: once
D: NA
V: TRBV6-5
J: TRBJ1-2
DNA: TGTGCCAGCCATACCAGTGGGAAAAACTATGGCTACACCTTC
CDR3: CASHTSGKNYGYTF

length: 17
size: NA
D: NA
V: TRBV4-1
J: TRBJ2-7
DNA: TGCGCCAGCAGCCTATCATTTACGCAGGGGGAGGTCGGCGAGCAGTACTTC
CDR3: CASSLSFTQGEVGEQYF

length: 16
size: NA
D: NA
V: TRBV28
J: TRBJ1-5
DNA: TGTGCCAGCAGTTTACTTCAACGGATTAGCAATCAGCCCCAGCATTTT
CDR3: CASSLLQRISNQPQHF

length: 12
size: NA
D: NA
V: TRBV5-1
J: TRBJ2-7
DNA: TGCGCCAGCAGTTCCGGACACTACGAGCAGTACTTC
CDR3: CASSSGHYEQYF

length: 15
size: NA
D: TRBD1
V: TRBV25-1
J: TRBJ1-2
DNA: TGTGCCAGCAGTCCGATCGGGAGACAGGGCTATGGCTACACCTTC
CDR3: CASSPIGRQGYGYTF

length: 13
size: NA
D: NA
V: TRBV6-4
J: TRBJ1-1
DNA: TGTGCCAGCAGTGTTCTCCAGGGGTCTGAAGCTTTCTTT
CDR3: CASSVLQGSEAFF